This T cell receptor (beta chain) was recovered during a study of T cells in pancreatic ductal adenocarcinoma. Selected pancreatic ductal adenocarcinoma patients had undergone surgery without neoadjuvant therapy. This table comes from immunoSEQ multiplex PCR, and its TCRdb copy is limited to in-frame clones, with some not included. In the table there are over 15,000 clones, under 95% of which are singletons. Germline CDR1 reads SGHVS; CDR2 reads FNYEAQ. V was clipped by 0 bases and J by 0 bases, with 11 bases between them. The CDR3 runs to 16 residues. Regarding this clone: What it binds is unknown.

Study-wide points: Tumor and blood clonality did not differ significantly, about 0.11 versus 0.078.

Sample: PBMCs. The sequence was collected from a human donor with pancreatic ductal adenocarcinoma. V is TRBV7-6 and J is TRBJ1-2; D is uncertain. The CDR3 here is CASSLALREANYGYTF. CDR3 bases: TGTGCCAGCAGCTTAGCGTTACGGGAAGCTAACTATGGCTACACCTTC.